The T cell receptor (beta chain) under discussion was sequenced for a study of cytomegalovirus exposure and HLA in healthy donors. The PCR made use of 60 Vbeta and 13 Jbeta primers. The repertoire was sequenced with immunoSEQ multiplex PCR; TCRdb's copy has only in-frame clones and lacks some. The repertoire holds under 200,000 clones, with roughly 79% as singletons. Concerning this clone itself: What it recognizes is unknown. Its ends do not fully match the called genes, so a read error is possible.

The study, taken as a whole, reports: By a later analysis, the bulk of CMV-associated TCR beta chains appeared HLA-restricted. The authors reported that TCR beta sequences could predict HLA-A and HLA-B alleles. These predictions were accurate for most subjects in the first cohort.

The CDR3 runs to 17 residues. The sequence came from a woman in her forties or fifties in good health and CMV-seropositive. Material: PBMCs. The genes are TRBV23-1 and TRBJ2-6, with 9 positions matching TRBD1. TRBV23-1 is noted as an ORF with a role that remains uncertain. The CDR3 DNA is TGCGCCAGCAGGACAGGGGGACTCCCCTCTGGGGCCAACGGCCTGACTTTC. It yields the protein CASRTGGLPSGANGLTF.